These 21 T cell receptor beta chains share one sample of origin, sequenced in a study of cytomegalovirus exposure and HLA in healthy donors. Primers: 60 Vbeta forward and 13 Jbeta reverse. Profiled with immunoSEQ multiplex PCR; TCRdb holds only in-frame clones, not every one. The sample has 100,000 or so clones, approximately 83% seen once. The material sequenced was PBMCs. The receptors were gathered from a man aged 18-30 years in good health and CMV-seronegative.

V usage is TRBV27 and J usage is TRBJ2-1; TRBD2 matches 8 bases. The CDR3 loop spans 15 amino acids. The V gene end was trimmed by 6 bases and the J gene end by 0 bases; junction bases not matched to a gene: 4. Germline values: CDR1 MNHEY, CDR2 SMNVEV (reference sequence). The CDR3, as DNA: TGTGCCAGCAGCCGACGGGGGGGCTCCTACAATGAGCAGTTCTTC. As protein: CASSRRGGSYNEQFF.

The chain uses TRBV27 and TRBJ2-7; tentative D call: TRBD1 (5 bases). This CDR3 is 12 amino acids long. V shed 5 bases and J shed 5 bases, with 10 bases lying between them. Germline values: CDR1 MNHEY, CDR2 SMNVEV (reference sequence). CDR3 loop: CASSLNRNEQYF. The CDR3 DNA reads TGTGCCAGCAGTCTTAACAGGAACGAGCAGTACTTC.

The V gene is TRBV7-2, the J gene TRBJ2-3; maybe TRBD2 (6 bases). Germline CDR1 SGHTA, CDR2 FQGNSA. CDR3 size: 15 residues. V lost 4 bases and J lost 0, with 11 bases in between. The CDR3 sequence: CASSSLAFSTDTQYF. In nucleotides, the CDR3 is TGTGCCAGCAGCTCCCTAGCGTTTAGCACAGATACGCAGTATTTT.

This chain links TRBV6-5 with TRBJ2-5; 8 bases fit TRBD2. The CDR3 consists of 15 residues. Germline lookup yields CDR1 MNHEY and CDR2 SVGAGI. The V gene end was trimmed by 5 bases and the J gene end by 1 base; junction bases not matched to a gene: 6. The chain's CDR3 is CASSLAGEVQETQYF. Written as DNA, the CDR3 is TGTGCCAGCAGTCTAGCGGGTGAAGTCCAAGAGACCCAGTACTTC.

This sequence joins TRBV19 and TRBJ2-3, with TRBD2 matching over 12 bases. Germline loops: CDR1 LNHDA, CDR2 SQIVND (reference sequence). The CDR3 loop spans 20 amino acids. V lost 1 base, J lost 3 bases, and 14 bases stayed unmatched. The DNA for the CDR3 is TGTGCCAGTAGTATAGTAACTAGCGGGAGGACTCCAGGTGGGACAGATACGCAGTATTTT. Protein sequence: CASSIVTSGRTPGGTDTQYF.

CDR3 DNA sequence: TGTGCCAGCAGCTGGGGACAGGGGGCTGACACTGAAGCTTTCTTT. Protein sequence: CASSWGQGADTEAFF. This rearrangement joins TRBV5-4 to TRBJ1-1; 12 positions match TRBD1. Per germline, CDR1 SGHNT and CDR2 YYREEE (reference sequence). This CDR3 contains 15 residues. The ends lost 3 bases at V and 3 bases at J; junction bases unmatched: 3.

V and J are TRBV5-1 and TRBJ1-5; 9 positions agree with TRBD1. CDR3 length: 13 amino acids. Losses at the gene ends were 4 bases for V and 15 bases for J; bases not matched to a gene: 11. Germline V CDR1 and CDR2: SGHRS, YFSETQ. The CDR3, as DNA: TGCGCCAGCAGCAAGGGACAGGGTAAGAACCGGCATTTT. It is translated as CASSKGQGKNRHF.

V and J are TRBV28 and TRBJ1-5, with 7 nucleotides matching TRBD1. CDR1 is MDHEN and CDR2 is SYDVKM in the germline V gene. Trimming cost V 5 bases and J 5 bases; bases outside gene matches: 12. The length of the CDR3 is 16 residues. CDR3: CASSIGTDWGDQPQHF. DNA of the CDR3: TGTGCCAGCAGTATTGGGACAGATTGGGGCGATCAGCCCCAGCATTTT.

This rearrangement joins TRBV13 to TRBJ2-2, with 9 bases that match TRBD2. This CDR3 is 14 amino acids long. Germline V gene sequence: CDR1 PRHDT, CDR2 FYEKMQ (reference sequence). Trimming removed 6 bases from V and 3 bases from J; junction bases left unmatched: 2. CDR3 loop: CASRIAGDTGELFF. In nucleotides, the CDR3 is TGTGCCAGCAGAATAGCGGGAGACACCGGGGAGCTGTTTTTT. Variable domain in full (rest from reference TRBV13 and TRBJ2-2): AAGVIQSPRHLIKEKRETATLKCYPIPRHDTVYWYQQGPGQDPQFLISFYEKMQSDKGSIPDRFSAQQFSDYHSELNMSSLELGDSALYFCASRIAGDTGELFFGEGSRLTVL.

The chain joins TRBV2 to TRBJ2-7; 10 nucleotides agree with TRBD2. The CDR3 has 14 amino acids. After removal of 4 bases from V and 5 bases from J, the junction contained 5 bases not matched to a gene. Germline V gene lookup returns CDR1 SNHLY and CDR2 FYNNEI. The CDR3, as DNA: TGTGCCAGCAGTGTTCCTAGCGGGAGTAACGAGCAGTACTTC. This codes for CASSVPSGSNEQYF.

This chain joins TRBV11-2 and TRBJ1-1; 7 bases are a match to TRBD1. J gave up 0 bases and V 5 bases, and 12 bases lay outside the gene matches. This CDR3 region has 17 residues. Germline assignment: CDR1 SGHAT and CDR2 FQNNGV. Here the CDR3 DNA reads TGTGCCAGCAGCCGGCCCCGGACAGGCCTGATGAACACTGAAGCTTTCTTT. The encoded protein is CASSRPRTGLMNTEAFF.

J is TRBJ1-1 and V is TRBV27; 7 nucleotides agree with TRBD1. The germline V gene has CDR1 MNHEY and CDR2 SMNVEV (reference sequence). CDR3 length: 18 amino acids. V dropped 1 base and J dropped 1; count of bases not matched to a gene: 12. In nucleotides, the CDR3 is TGTGCCAGCAGTTTATATTCAGGGGGTACTGGACCGAACACTGAAGCTTTCTTT. Amino acids: CASSLYSGGTGPNTEAFF.

The rearrangement uses TRBV5-6 and TRBJ2-7; the D gene is possibly TRBD2 (6 bases). Germline-derived CDR1 and CDR2 are SGHDT and YYEEEE. The CDR3 contains 11 residues. Trimming pared 7 bases from V and 5 bases from J, leaving 10 bases between. CDR3 loop: CASGRLNEQYF. The CDR3 coding sequence is TGTGCCAGCGGGAGGCTCAACGAGCAGTACTTC.

The chain links TRBV28 to TRBJ1-1, with 10 bases lining up with TRBD1. The CDR3 sequence is 15 residues long. Looked up from germline, CDR1 is MDHEN and CDR2 is SYDVKM. The V gene end was trimmed by 6 bases and the J gene end by 4 bases; junction bases not matched to a gene: 8. The DNA of the CDR3 is TGTGCCAGCAGCGACGACAGGGGGCGTTTCACTGAAGCTTTCTTT. Amino acids: CASSDDRGRFTEAFF.

CDR3 in DNA: TGTGCCAGCAGCGAAGGGGGCTACAATGAGCAGTTCTTC. Its protein is CASSEGGYNEQFF. This chain links TRBV7-2 with TRBJ2-1; D is possibly TRBD1 (6 bases). Germline assignment: CDR1 SGHTA and CDR2 FQGNSA. V dropped 5 bases and J dropped 3 bases, with 8 bases sitting between them. The CDR3 runs to 13 residues.

Only a few counts were recorded for this clone. V gene TRBV6-5 combines with J gene TRBJ2-3, with D possibly being TRBD1 (5 bases). The CDR3 totals 15 residues. The V end was cut by 6 bases, the J end by 4 bases, with 17 bases between. Germline V gene data show CDR1 as MNHEY and CDR2 as SVGAGI. The CDR3 reads CASSQVRDLPDTQYF. In nucleotides, the CDR3 is TGTGCCAGCAGCCAGGTCAGGGATTTACCAGATACGCAGTATTTT.

This clone has just a few counts. The rearrangement joins TRBV7-9 to TRBJ2-7; TRBD1 matches at 8 bases. The CDR3 consists of 15 residues. V was clipped by 5 bases and J by 3 bases; unmatched bases: 9. CDR1 and CDR2 (germline): SEHNR, FQNEAQ (reference sequence). This CDR3 is CASSIRQGPHYEQYF. The DNA for the CDR3 is TGTGCCAGCAGCATAAGACAGGGGCCCCACTACGAGCAGTACTTC.

This chain connects TRBV25-1 to TRBJ1-1, with 7 bases matching TRBD1. Germline-derived CDR1 and CDR2 are MGHDK and SYGVNS. There are 13 residues in the CDR3. V was clipped by 9 bases and J by 4 bases; unmatched bases: 8. CDR3 bases: TGTGCCAGTTTACAGGGGTTGGGCACTGAAGCTTTCTTT. It codes for CASLQGLGTEAFF. The variable domain in full, completed from reference TRBV25-1 and TRBJ1-1, reads EADIYQTPRYLVIGTGKKITLECSQTMGHDKMYWYQQDPGMELHLIHYSYGVNSTEKGDLSSESTVSRIRTEHFPLTLESARPSHTSQYLCASLQGLGTEAFFGQGTRLTVV.

This chain joins TRBV4-2 and TRBJ2-7; 12 positions match TRBD1. Trimming removed 3 bases from V and 5 bases from J; junction bases left unmatched: 2. CDR1 is LGHNA and CDR2 is YNFKEQ in the germline V gene. This CDR3 has 14 amino acids. The CDR3 coding sequence is TGTGCCAGCAGCCACGGGACAGGGGGCGACGAGCAGTACTTC. Amino acid sequence: CASSHGTGGDEQYF.

The V and J genes are TRBV6-5 and TRBJ2-2; tentative D call: TRBD2 (5 bases). The CDR3 extends over 14 amino acids. V dropped 5 bases and J dropped 13 bases, with 20 bases sitting between them. The germline CDR1 and CDR2 sequences are MNHEY and SVGAGI. CDR3 DNA: TGTGCCAGCAGTCCCCGGGTAGCGCAGAGTAGGCTGTTTTTT. Translated: CASSPRVAQSRLFF.

The chain uses TRBV28 and TRBJ2-3, with D maybe TRBD1 (6 bases). CDR1 is MDHEN, CDR2 SYDVKM, per germline. CDR3 length: 17 amino acids. Between the trimmed V and J ends, which lost 4 bases and 2 bases, there was a span of 19 bases. The CDR3 protein is CASSSAELGGNTDTQYF. DNA of the CDR3: TGTGCCAGCAGTTCGGCTGAATTAGGGGGAAACACAGATACGCAGTATTTT.